These T cell receptor beta chains were read from a single sample in a study of T cell responses to AZD1222 COVID-19 vaccine. TCRdb's table, derived via immunoSEQ multiplex PCR, lists solely in-frame clones and lacks some. The sample has around 110,000 clones, 92% seen once. The material was peripheral blood, obtained on day 0 of AZD1222 vaccination. These receptor sequences come from an adult in good health. Each CDR3 is given with its conserved first and last residue. The D gene is left open where the match is weak. A clone size is listed for some rows: how often the clone was seen (once, few, many), or a class if it is expanded.

cdr3_aa | cdr3_nt | v_call | d_call | cdr3_length | clone_size | j_call
CASGLTGGGGYTF | TGTGCCAGCGGCCTTACAGGGGGGGGAGGCTACACCTTC | TRBV6-9 | TRBD1 | 13 | - | TRBJ1-2
CASSPRGGAGTDTQYF | TGTGCCAGCAGCCCCCGGGGGGGCGCGGGCACAGATACGCAGTATTTT | TRBV13 | TRBD2 | 16 | - | TRBJ2-3
CASSPPTGGGDTQYF | TGCGCCAGCAGCCCCCCTACGGGGGGTGGCGATACGCAGTATTTT | TRBV5-1 | TRBD2 | 15 | - | TRBJ2-3
CATQRSPNYGYTF | TGTGCCACCCAGAGGAGCCCTAACTATGGCTACACCTTC | TRBV6-5 | - | 13 | - | TRBJ1-2
CASSPGLGLPNYGYTF | TGTGCCAGCAGTCCAGGCCTGGGGCTCCCTAACTATGGCTACACCTTC | TRBV7-2 | - | 16 | - | TRBJ1-2
CRGQLNTEAFF | TGCAGGGGACAGTTGAACACTGAAGCTTTCTTT | TRBV20-1 | TRBD1 | 11 | - | TRBJ1-1
CAPINLGGSSYNEQFF | TGTGCCCCAATCAATTTGGGCGGAAGCTCCTACAATGAGCAGTTCTTC | TRBV2 | - | 16 | - | TRBJ2-1
CAWSGEHQAQHF | TGTGCCTGGAGTGGAGAGCATCAGGCCCAGCATTTT | TRBV30 | - | 12 | - | TRBJ1-5
CASSRREVADTQYF | TGTGCCAGCAGCCGACGCGAGGTCGCAGATACGCAGTATTTT | TRBV3-1/TRBV3-2 | - | 14 | - | TRBJ2-3
CASSLGTGRDEKLFF | TGCGCCAGCAGCTTGGGGACAGGAAGAGATGAAAAACTGTTTTTT | TRBV5-1 | TRBD1 | 15 | - | TRBJ1-4
CASSARGFGNEKLFF | TGTGCCAGCAGCGCCAGGGGGTTTGGTAATGAAAAACTGTTTTTT | TRBV2 | TRBD1 | 15 | - | TRBJ1-4
CASSFPGRDTEAFF | TGTGCCAGCAGCTTCCCGGGGCGGGACACTGAAGCTTTCTTT | TRBV5-4 | - | 14 | - | TRBJ1-1
CASRKDEVLQPQHF | TGTGCCAGCAGGAAGGATGAGGTTTTGCAGCCCCAGCATTTT | TRBV6-5 | - | 14 | - | TRBJ1-5
CAWSTGDYGYTF | TGTGCCTGGAGCACGGGGGACTATGGCTACACCTTC | TRBV30 | - | 12 | - | TRBJ1-2
CAWSPARVRGRNIQYF | TGTGCCTGGAGTCCCGCTAGGGTTAGGGGCAGAAACATTCAGTACTTC | TRBV30 | - | 16 | - | TRBJ2-4
CASSYVKGSNIQYF | TGTGCCAGCAGTTACGTAAAGGGTTCGAACATTCAGTACTTC | TRBV6-5 | - | 14 | once | TRBJ2-4
CASRSTGTSGSTGELFF | TGTGCCAGCAGAAGCACCGGGACTAGCGGGAGTACCGGGGAGCTGTTTTTT | TRBV2 | TRBD2 | 17 | - | TRBJ2-2